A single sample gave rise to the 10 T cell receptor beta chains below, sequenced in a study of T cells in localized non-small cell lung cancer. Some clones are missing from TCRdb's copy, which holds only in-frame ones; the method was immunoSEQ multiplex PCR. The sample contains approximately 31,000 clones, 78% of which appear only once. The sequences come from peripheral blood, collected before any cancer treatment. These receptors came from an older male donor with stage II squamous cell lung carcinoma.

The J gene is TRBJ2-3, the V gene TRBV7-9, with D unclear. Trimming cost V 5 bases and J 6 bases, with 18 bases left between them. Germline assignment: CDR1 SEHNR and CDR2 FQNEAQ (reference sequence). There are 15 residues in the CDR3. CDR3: CASSDDSSFRDTQYF. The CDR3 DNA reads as TGTGCCAGCAGCGACGACTCCTCCTTTAGGGATACGCAGTATTTT.

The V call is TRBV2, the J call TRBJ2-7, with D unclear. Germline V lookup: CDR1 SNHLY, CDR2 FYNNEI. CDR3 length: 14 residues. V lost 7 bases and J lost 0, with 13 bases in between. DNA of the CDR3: TGTGCCAGCACTTTGACCCGCTCCTCCTACGAGCAGTACTTC. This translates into CASTLTRSSYEQYF.

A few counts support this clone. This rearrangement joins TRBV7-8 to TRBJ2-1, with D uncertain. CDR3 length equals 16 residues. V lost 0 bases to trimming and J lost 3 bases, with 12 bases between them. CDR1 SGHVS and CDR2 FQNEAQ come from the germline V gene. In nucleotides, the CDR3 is TGTGCCAGCAGCTTAGCGAGGATAGCTCTCTACAATGAGCAGTTCTTC. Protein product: CASSLARIALYNEQFF.

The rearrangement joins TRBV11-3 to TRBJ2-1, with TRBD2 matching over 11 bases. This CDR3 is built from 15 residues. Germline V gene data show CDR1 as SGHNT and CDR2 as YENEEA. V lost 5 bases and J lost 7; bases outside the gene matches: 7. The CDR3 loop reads CASSPTSGSGNEQFF. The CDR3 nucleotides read TGTGCCAGCAGCCCAACTAGCGGGAGTGGGAATGAGCAGTTCTTC.

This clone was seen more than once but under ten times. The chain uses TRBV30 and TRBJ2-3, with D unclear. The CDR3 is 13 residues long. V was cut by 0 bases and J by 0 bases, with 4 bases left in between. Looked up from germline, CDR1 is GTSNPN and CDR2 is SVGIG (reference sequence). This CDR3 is CAWSVRSTDTQYF. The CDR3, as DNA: TGTGCCTGGAGTGTACGAAGCACAGATACGCAGTATTTT.

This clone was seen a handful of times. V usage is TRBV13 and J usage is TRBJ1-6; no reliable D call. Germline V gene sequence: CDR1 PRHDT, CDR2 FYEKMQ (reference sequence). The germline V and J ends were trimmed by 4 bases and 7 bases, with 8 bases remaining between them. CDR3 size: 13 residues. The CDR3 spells CASSSRPNSPLHF. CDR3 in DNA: TGTGCCAGCAGCTCCCGTCCGAATTCACCCCTCCACTTT.

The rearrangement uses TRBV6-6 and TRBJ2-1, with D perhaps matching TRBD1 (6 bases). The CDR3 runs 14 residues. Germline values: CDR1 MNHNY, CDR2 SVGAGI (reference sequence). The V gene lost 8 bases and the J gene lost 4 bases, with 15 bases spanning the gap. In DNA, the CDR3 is TGTGCCAGCGGCCCTTGGACAGCTTACAATGAGCAGTTCTTC. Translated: CASGPWTAYNEQFF.

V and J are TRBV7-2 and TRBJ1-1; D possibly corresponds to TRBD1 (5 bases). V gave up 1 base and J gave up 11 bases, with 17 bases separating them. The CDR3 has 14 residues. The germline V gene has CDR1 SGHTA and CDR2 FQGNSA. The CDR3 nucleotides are TGTGCCAGCAGCTTAGGGGGGACCGGAGCTCGGGCTTTCTTT. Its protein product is CASSLGGTGARAFF.

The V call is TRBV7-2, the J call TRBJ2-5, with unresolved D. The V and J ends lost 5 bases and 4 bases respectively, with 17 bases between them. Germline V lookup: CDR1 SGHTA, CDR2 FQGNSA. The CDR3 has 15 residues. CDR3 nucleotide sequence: TGTGCCAGCAGCCAAGGATCGAGTGGTCGAGAGACCCAGTACTTC. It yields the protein CASSQGSSGRETQYF.

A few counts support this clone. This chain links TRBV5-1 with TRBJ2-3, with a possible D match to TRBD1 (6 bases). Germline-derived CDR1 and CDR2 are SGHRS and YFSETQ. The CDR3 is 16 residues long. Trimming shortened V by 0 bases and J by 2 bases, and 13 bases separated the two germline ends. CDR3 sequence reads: CASSLGQTGPTDTQYF. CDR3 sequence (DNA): TGCGCCAGCAGCTTGGGACAGACAGGCCCCACAGATACGCAGTATTTT. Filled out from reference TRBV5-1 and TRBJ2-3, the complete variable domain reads KAGVTQTPRYLIKTRGQQVTLSCSPISGHRSVSWYQQTPGQGLQFLFEYFSETQRNKGNFPGRFSGRQFSNSRSEMNVSTLELGDSALYLCASSLGQTGPTDTQYFGPGTRLTVL.